The T cell receptor (beta chain) under discussion was sequenced for a study of human T cells and chemical hapten exposure (dated by TCRdb to 2020 to 2022). In the study overall: For sensitization, 2% DPC in acetone was applied to a 2 cm by 2 cm area of upper inner arm skin. Patients additionally received weekly therapeutic DPC doses to the scalp throughout the approximately 25-week study period. Patch testing on the upper back used Finn chambers containing 0.01% DPC, with scoring done after 6 days according to International Contact Dermatitis Research Group standards. The patient cohort, mostly female, included alopecia areata with under or over 50% scalp involvement, alopecia totalis and alopecia universalis. Libraries were pooled for sequencing, and per-sample TCR yields varied mainly because of small differences in library volumes within the pool. In alopecia patients, the study followed how the peripheral blood TCR repertoire changed in vivo over primary and secondary sensitization to diphenylcyclopropenone (DPC), a hapten. Blood was sampled from patients pre-sensitization (week 0) and at 2, 6 and about 24 weeks after DPC sensitization. For TCR sequencing, blood came from about 29 alopecia patients at anywhere from one to four time points (pre-sensitization, 2, 6 and 24 weeks). Findings and caveats that apply to the study as a whole: All patients had alopecia, a presumed autoimmune disease, so their immune response might differ from that of healthy individuals. DPC sensitization did not change the number of TCRs with a frequency above 1 in 1000, and there was no evidence of changes in global repertoire structure. Expanded TCRs formed significantly more large CDR3 similarity clusters than pre-sensitization or healthy control sets, consistent with antigen-driven responses. After repeated subsampling, changes were observed in the strength of the expansion versus patch-test correlation and in the threshold at which the correlation became significant. The number of PT1 expanded TCRs positively correlated with patch test score, significant at thresholds 8, 16 and 32 but not 4.

Notes on this clonotype: Its antigen is not yet known. No much larger clone is present one base from it, and per-base qualities are unavailable.

Reading the germline V gene gives CDR1 SQVTM and CDR2 ANQGSEA. V was cut back by 0 bases and J by 10 bases, leaving a gap of 10 bases between them. The CDR3, cysteine through phenylalanine, is 13 amino acids long. The read is trimmed to its CDR3 DNA, 39 bases read in frame from base 1. The method behind the library was RACE. The instrument was a NextSeq 500. Library preparation attached unique molecular identifiers to individual cDNA molecules for quantitative, reproducible TCR counting. Both TCR alpha and TCR beta chains were sequenced from each blood RNA sample. The study's processing was this. Samples had a median of approximately 96,000 TCRs, with a range from roughly 23,224 to 750,000. The Decombinator software suite was used to annotate the V, J and CDR3 of the TCR reads. For the PS versus PT1 abundance plots, all samples were subsampled to the same number of TCRs (28,000). Expanded TCRs were defined as absent before sensitization and observed at least eight times at the 2-week time point. Using fastp at Q25 and MiXCR, TCRdb reprocessed the public reads and kept productive beta chains. Each record represents a unique CDR3 protein, reported with the most common genes and DNA among its rows. The V and J calls were determined by TCRdb, not by the authors. This sample holds about 190,000 distinct CDR3 sequences; under 25% were observed only once. Over 2% of the sample is in the top ten clones.

This specimen's time point label, interpreted: patch test 3, about 24 weeks after DPC sensitization. The sample's treatment or condition label is to be understood as: therapeutic diphenylcyclopropenone sensitization with weekly scalp DPC. At each patch-test visit, blood was drawn before the patch test was applied. Patients were eligible if aged 18 to 70, diagnosed with alopecia and judged suitable for DPC therapy, and pregnant patients were excluded. Unfractionated whole blood was collected in Tempus Blood RNA tubes, and total RNA was extracted from that blood. The rearrangement combines TRBV29-1 with TRBJ1-6, with the identity of the D gene unclear. The starting material was whole blood, obtained in connection with sensitization to the hapten diphenylcyclopropenone (DPC). This TCR derives from a woman aged 40 to 50 with alopecia areata. Some clones in this sample may be carry-over from other donors' samples. The CDR3 amino acid sequence is: CSVEDGLGSPLHF. The nucleotide sequence is given as TGCAGCGTTGAAGACGGATTGGGATCACCCCTCCACTTT.